Listed below are T cell receptor beta chains from one sample, sequenced in a study of regulatory T cells in long-lasting Graves disease. TCRdb reprocessed the multiplex PCR reads via MiXCR and lists one record per CDR3 protein. The sample lists about 420,000 distinct CDR3 sequences, about 20% occurring once. Specimen: peripheral blood mononuclear cells (PBMCs), collected when the disease was refractory, from a patient treated with antithyroid drugs. Every receptor here comes from a female donor with Graves disease. Both conserved end residues are part of each CDR3. A D gene is named only where the DNA matches it firmly. A clone size is listed for some rows: how often the clone was seen (once, few, many), or a class if it is expanded.

d_call | j_call | clone_size | v_call | cdr3_aa | cdr3_nt
- | TRBJ1-1 | many | TRBV5-1 | CASSDVNTEAFF | TGCGCCAGCAGTGATGTGAACACTGAAGCTTTCTTT
- | TRBJ1-1 | many | TRBV20-1 | CSAPPPREAEAFF | TGCAGTGCACCACCCCCTAGGGAGGCTGAAGCTTTCTTT
- | TRBJ2-7 | few | TRBV7-2 | CASSLGFSYEQYF | TGTGCCAGCAGCTTAGGATTCTCCTACGAGCAGTACTTC
TRBD2 | TRBJ2-2 | few | TRBV19 | CASGRGGTGELFF | TGTGCCAGCGGGAGGGGCGGCACCGGGGAGCTGTTTTTT
- | TRBJ2-2 | few | TRBV2 | CASRKGARTGELFF | TGTGCCAGCAGGAAAGGGGCGCGAACCGGGGAGCTGTTTTTT
- | TRBJ2-5 | many | TRBV15 | CATSTGGETQYF | TGTGCCACCAGCACCGGTGGGGAGACCCAGTACTTC
- | TRBJ2-1 | few | TRBV5-5 | CASSLQSSYNEQFF | TGTGCCAGCAGCTTGCAGAGCTCCTACAATGAGCAGTTCTTC
- | TRBJ1-1 | - | TRBV4-2 | CASSQPDSENTEAFF | TGTGCCAGCAGCCAGCCGGACAGCGAGAACACTGAAGCTTTCTTT
TRBD1 | TRBJ2-7 | many | TRBV13 | CASSPPGTGRNYEQYF | TGTGCCAGCAGCCCCCCGGGGACAGGAAGGAACTACGAGCAGTACTTC
- | TRBJ2-7 | - | TRBV7-9 | CASTLWPGRSYEQYF | TGTGCCAGCACCCTGTGGCCGGGGCGCTCCTACGAGCAGTACTTC
- | TRBJ1-5 | few | TRBV24-1 | CATSPGRNSISAYQPQHF | TGTGCCACCTCGCCGGGCCGAAATTCGATCAGTGCATATCAGCCCCAGCATTTT
- | TRBJ1-1 | - | TRBV12-3/TRBV12-4 | CASSPSTNLNTEAFF | TGTGCCAGCAGCCCATCGACCAATTTGAACACTGAAGCTTTCTTT
TRBD1 | TRBJ1-1 | few | TRBV9 | CASSVDYDRGLSTEAFF | TGTGCCAGCAGCGTAGACTACGACAGGGGGCTTTCCACTGAAGCTTTCTTT
- | TRBJ1-1 | - | TRBV5-6 | CASSFGGSVEAFF | TGTGCCAGCAGCTTTGGGGGTAGCGTCGAAGCTTTCTTT
TRBD2 | TRBJ2-7 | - | TRBV11-2 | CASSRISGSLREQYF | TGTGCCAGCAGCCGAATTAGCGGGAGTTTGCGCGAGCAGTACTTC
TRBD1 | TRBJ1-1 | once | TRBV10-2 | CASRDRGPTEAFF | TGCGCCAGCAGGGACAGGGGCCCCACTGAAGCTTTCTTT
TRBD2 | TRBJ2-7 | once | TRBV5-1 | CASSWTSESSYEQYF | TGCGCCAGCAGCTGGACTAGCGAGAGCTCCTACGAGCAGTACTTC
- | TRBJ1-2 | few | TRBV19 | CATLRGGSGYTF | TGTGCCACCCTACGCGGGGGTTCCGGCTACACCTTC
TRBD2 | TRBJ2-1 | few | TRBV5-1 | CASSPSGLAGISGQFF | TGCGCCAGCAGCCCGTCGGGACTAGCGGGAATCTCCGGCCAGTTCTTC
TRBD1 | TRBJ2-7 | - | TRBV7-2 | CASIPGDRGIHEQYF | TGTGCCAGCATCCCGGGGGACAGGGGAATCCACGAGCAGTACTTC
- | TRBJ2-7 | many | TRBV6-5 | CASSWLASGEQYF | TGTGCCAGCAGTTGGCTAGCCTCCGGAGAGCAGTACTTC
- | TRBJ2-5 | few | TRBV6-2/TRBV6-3 | CASSRIGTRPPETQYF | TGTGCCAGCAGCCGGATCGGGACCCGGCCCCCAGAGACCCAGTACTTC
- | TRBJ1-1 | - | TRBV19 | CASISRNTEAFF | TGTGCCAGTATCTCTCGGAACACTGAAGCTTTCTTT
- | TRBJ1-1 | few | TRBV30 | CACSGRTEAFF | TGTGCCTGTTCAGGGCGCACTGAAGCTTTCTTT
- | TRBJ2-1 | - | TRBV15 | CATSREPTGPTHDNEQFF | TGTGCCACCAGCAGAGAGCCGACAGGCCCTACACATGACAATGAGCAGTTCTTC
- | TRBJ1-4 | - | TRBV11-2 | CASSKGTYWMGREKLFF | TGTGCCAGCAGCAAAGGGACATATTGGATGGGTCGAGAAAAACTGTTTTTT
- | TRBJ2-7 | - | TRBV5-1 | CASSLRGPDHPSSLEQYF | TGCGCCAGCAGCTTGCGGGGACCCGACCACCCCTCTTCGTTGGAGCAGTACTTC
- | TRBJ1-2 | - | TRBV7-3 | CASSPTVQPTYGYTF | TGTGCCAGCAGCCCCACTGTACAGCCTACCTATGGCTACACCTTC